This is a list of T cell receptor beta chains from one sample in a study of a mutant IDH1 vaccine in newly diagnosed glioma. The antigens for these receptors are not known. Using immunoSEQ multiplex PCR, the repertoire was profiled, and TCRdb retains in-frame clones only, with some absent. The sample contains 56,000 or so clones, about 80% of which appear only once. This sample comprised PBMCs, obtained from a glioma patient whose treatment included an IDH1 peptide vaccine. These TCRs come from a man aged 50-60 years with glioma. Each CDR3 is given with its conserved first and last residue. A D gene is named only where the DNA matches it firmly. Some rows mark clone size as missing; the rest say once, few, many or name a class of expanded clone.

NA	TRBJ1-2	TRBD1	TRBV5-4	TGTGCCAGCAGCTTGGAGGGACAGGGTCGTGGCTACACCTTC	CASSLEGQGRGYTF
NA	TRBJ1-2	NA	TRBV6-5	TGTGCCAGCAGTTACGCTCTGGGTAAGGGCTACACCTTC	CASSYALGKGYTF
NA	TRBJ2-5	NA	TRBV9	TGTGCCAGCAGCGCCCGACTAGAGGGAGAGACCCAGTACTTC	CASSARLEGETQYF
NA	TRBJ2-5	TRBD1	TRBV9	TGTGCCAGCAGCGTCGGGACAGGGCCCGAGACCCAGTACTTC	CASSVGTGPETQYF
NA	TRBJ2-1	NA	TRBV14	TGTGCCAGCAGCCTCGAGGACAGCTACAATGAGCAGTTCTTC	CASSLEDSYNEQFF
once	TRBJ2-6	NA	TRBV9	TGTGCCAGCAGCGTCCACTCTGGGGCCAACGTCCTGACTTTC	CASSVHSGANVLTF
NA	TRBJ2-7	NA	TRBV5-4	TGTGCCAGCAGCTTCGGGGGTACCTACGAGCAGTACTTC	CASSFGGTYEQYF
NA	TRBJ1-1	NA	TRBV9	TGTGCCAGCAGCGTAGTTGGGTTAGGACACCCTGAAGCTTTCTTT	CASSVVGLGHPEAFF
NA	TRBJ1-5	TRBD1	TRBV15	TGTGCCACCAGCAGAGATTTACGGGACAGGTCGAGGAAGCAGCCCCAGCATTTT	CATSRDLRDRSRKQPQHF
once	TRBJ1-1	TRBD1	TRBV29-1	TGCAGCGTCGTGACAGGGACCACTGAAGCTTTCTTT	CSVVTGTTEAFF
NA	TRBJ2-6	TRBD1	TRBV7-3	TGTGCCAGCAGCCAGGACAGGCCTAACTCTGGGGCCAACGTCCTGACTTTC	CASSQDRPNSGANVLTF
NA	TRBJ1-2	NA	TRBV28	TGTGCCAGCAGTTCAGCAACAGGGACTTCTAACTATGGCTACACCTTC	CASSSATGTSNYGYTF
NA	TRBJ2-2	NA	TRBV12-5	TGTGCTAGTGCCTCGGACATCGGGGAGCTGTTTTTT	CASASDIGELFF
NA	TRBJ1-2	TRBD1	TRBV10-3	TGTGCCATCAGAGACTTTCGGACAGGTGAATTAAGTGGCTACACCTTC	CAIRDFRTGELSGYTF
once	TRBJ1-3	NA	TRBV6-1	TGTGCCAGCAGTGAGAGGTTTGGGGGAGCGGACACCATATATTTT	CASSERFGGADTIYF
NA	TRBJ2-1	TRBD2	TRBV6-5	TGTGCCAGCAGTTACTCTAGCGGGGGGGCGGGAGAGCAGTTCTTC	CASSYSSGGAGEQFF
NA	TRBJ2-7	TRBD2	TRBV27	TGTGCCAGCAGCCCCTTTTTTAGCGGGGGTCCCCCCTACGAGCAGTACTTC	CASSPFFSGGPPYEQYF
NA	TRBJ2-5	NA	TRBV5-4	TGTGCCAGCAGCTCCGGACTAGGGGGATCTCAAGAGACCCAGTACTTC	CASSSGLGGSQETQYF
NA	TRBJ1-5	NA	TRBV6-1	TGTGCCAGCAGTTTGGGCAGAGACAATCAGCCCCAGCATTTT	CASSLGRDNQPQHF
NA	TRBJ2-3	NA	TRBV9	TGTGCCAGCAGCGTTGGCCGGGTCACAGATACGCAGTATTTT	CASSVGRVTDTQYF
NA	TRBJ1-1	NA	TRBV5-4	TGTGCCAGCAGCTTGACGGGAGGGAACACTGAAGCTTTCTTT	CASSLTGGNTEAFF
NA	TRBJ2-5	TRBD1	TRBV28	TGTGCCAGCAGTCCCGGACAGGGGCTCCTCCAAGAGACCCAGTACTTC	CASSPGQGLLQETQYF
NA	TRBJ2-2	NA	TRBV18	TGTGCCAGCTCACCCCGACCGGGACAACAGTTTTCGAACACCGGGGAGCTGTTTTTT	CASSPRPGQQFSNTGELFF
NA	TRBJ1-3	NA	TRBV7-9	TGTGCCAGCAGCTCTTTACTCCTGACCCGACCGGCCATATATTTT	CASSSLLLTRPAIYF
NA	TRBJ1-5	NA	TRBV19	TGTGCCACTTCGGGCCTTAACGATCAGCCCCAGCATTTT	CATSGLNDQPQHF